One sample yielded the 3 T cell receptor beta chains listed below, sequenced in a study of T cell responses to AZD1222 COVID-19 vaccine (dated by TCRdb to the early 2020s). Libraries were built with the immunoSEQ multiplex PCR assay. Held by TCRdb, this immuneACCESS table contains in-frame sequences only and omits some clones. Under half of the omission traces to an unresolved V gene where checked; the cause of the rest is unknown. For this sample there are some 84,000 clones; over 80% appear just once. Together, the top ten hold less than 20% of the sample. The time point label here, explained by the study, means: baseline before first vaccination. The sequenced sample was peripheral blood, obtained on day 0 of AZD1222 vaccination. The receptors were sampled from an adult in good health.

J is TRBJ1-1 and V is TRBV29-1, with no clear D. CDR3 size: 12 residues. The germline V gene encodes CDR1 SQVTM and CDR2 ANQGSEA. V was clipped by 1 base and J by 4 bases, with 7 bases between them. CDR3 in amino acids: CSVEVAVTEAFF. The CDR3 DNA is TGCAGCGTTGAAGTGGCAGTCACTGAAGCTTTCTTT. Supplemented by reference TRBV29-1 and TRBJ1-1, the full variable domain reads SAVISQKPSRDICQRGTSLTIQCQVDSQVTMMFWYRQQPGQSLTLIATANQGSEATYESGFVIDKFPISRPNLTFSTLTVSNMSPEDSSIYLCSVEVAVTEAFFGQGTRLTVV.

CDR3: CASSPRQVKLSNQPQHF. Written as DNA, the CDR3 is TGTGCCAGCAGTCCAAGACAGGTAAAGTTGAGCAATCAGCCCCAGCATTTT. The rearrangement uses TRBV5-5 and TRBJ1-5; D is perhaps TRBD1 (6 bases). The CDR3 runs 17 residues. Trimming removed 5 bases from V and 1 base from J, with 19 bases in between. Germline assignment: CDR1 SGHKS and CDR2 YYEKEE (reference sequence).

This chain links TRBV6-5 with TRBJ2-2, with TRBD1 matching 9 bases. The V gene's germline CDR1 is MNHEY and CDR2 SVGAGI. The CDR3 totals 14 residues. J gave up 6 bases and V 10 bases, and 9 bases lay outside the gene matches. Here the CDR3 reads CATGGQGFAGELFF. Here the CDR3 DNA reads TGTGCCACGGGGGGACAGGGTTTTGCCGGGGAGCTGTTTTTT.